These 25 T cell receptor beta chains originate from one sample sequenced in a study of cytomegalovirus exposure and HLA in healthy donors. The table came from immunoSEQ multiplex PCR; TCRdb's copy has only in-frame clones and leaves some out. Of a few hundred thousand clones listed, 85% to 95% were seen once; the top ten hold approximately 1.1%. The sequenced sample was PBMCs. Source of these receptors: a woman in her late teens or twenties in good health and CMV-seronegative.

The chain joins TRBV18 to TRBJ2-4; D perhaps matches TRBD1 (5 bases). Germline loops: CDR1 KGHSH, CDR2 LQKENI. The length of the CDR3 is 13 residues. Trimming took 5 bases from V and 8 from J, leaving 13 bases between them. CDR3 protein: CASSAEVGDIQYF. CDR3 sequence (DNA): TGTGCCAGCTCAGCAGAAGTAGGGGACATTCAGTACTTC.

In DNA, the CDR3 is TGTGCCAGCAGTGTAGGACTGGGGATGAACACTGAAGCTTTCTTT. It encodes CASSVGLGMNTEAFF. The V and J genes are TRBV25-1 and TRBJ1-1; no clear D gene. Trimming cost V 4 bases and J 0 bases, with 12 bases left between them. The length of the CDR3 is 15 residues. In germline, CDR1 is MGHDK, CDR2 SYGVNS.

The chain uses TRBV5-6 and TRBJ1-3; a possible D gene is TRBD1 (6 bases). CDR1 is SGHDT, CDR2 YYEEEE, per germline. Trimming removed 3 bases from V and 14 bases from J, with 24 bases in between. The CDR3 totals 15 residues. The CDR3 coding sequence is TGTGCCAGCAGCTCCAGCGGGAGACAGGAGATAGTCCTATATTTT. This encodes CASSSSGRQEIVLYF.

This clone was detected a few times. This chain joins TRBV20-1 and TRBJ1-1; D call uncertain. Trimming took 6 bases from V and 10 from J, leaving 15 bases between them. Germline CDR1 is DFQATT and CDR2 is SNEGSKA (reference sequence). This CDR3 has 11 amino acids. The chain's CDR3 is CSALFKRGAFF. The CDR3 DNA sequence: TGCAGTGCGCTCTTTAAACGGGGAGCTTTCTTT.

This chain uses TRBV5-1 with TRBJ2-3; the match to TRBD2 covers 9 bases. After removal of 3 bases from V and 1 base from J, the junction contained 3 bases not matched to a gene. This CDR3 is 15 amino acids long. Looked up from germline, CDR1 is SGHRS and CDR2 is YFSETQ. The CDR3 sequence is CASSSLAGGTDTQYF. CDR3 nucleotides: TGCGCCAGCAGCTCTTTAGCGGGAGGCACAGATACGCAGTATTTT.

This sequence joins TRBV7-6 and TRBJ2-5, with 9 bases that match TRBD2. Germline V CDR1 and CDR2: SGHVS, FNYEAQ. V lost 5 bases, J lost 5 bases, and 24 bases stayed unmatched. The CDR3 consists of 20 residues. This chain's CDR3 is CASSTPTGLGLAGVGETQYF. The CDR3 DNA reads TGTGCCAGCAGCACACCGACCGGTCTGGGATTAGCGGGAGTAGGGGAGACCCAGTACTTC.

The chain is built from TRBV6-5 and TRBJ1-1; the D gene is possibly TRBD1 (6 bases). V was pared by 6 bases and J by 3 bases, with 14 bases between. The CDR3 length is 14 residues. Germline CDR1 and CDR2: MNHEY and SVGAGI. CDR3 DNA sequence: TGTGCCAGCAGCAAAACAGGGTTGGACACTGAAGCTTTCTTT. This encodes CASSKTGLDTEAFF.

The chain couples TRBV5-1 to TRBJ2-2; 8 nucleotides line up with TRBD1. Germline-derived CDR1 and CDR2 are SGHRS and YFSETQ. CDR3 length equals 15 residues. The ends lost 0 bases at V and 7 bases at J; junction bases unmatched: 5. This CDR3 reads CASSLVLDRGGELFF. As DNA, the CDR3 is TGCGCCAGCAGCTTGGTATTAGACAGGGGCGGGGAGCTGTTTTTT. Full variable domain (rest looked up from reference TRBV5-1 and TRBJ2-2): KAGVTQTPRYLIKTRGQQVTLSCSPISGHRSVSWYQQTPGQGLQFLFEYFSETQRNKGNFPGRFSGRQFSNSRSEMNVSTLELGDSALYLCASSLVLDRGGELFFGEGSRLTVL.

About this clone itself: The germline gene is not matched at one end of the junction; a read error may be the cause. J is TRBJ2-7 and V is TRBV2; TRBD1 is a possible D gene (5 bases). This CDR3 spans 10 amino acids. Germline V gene sequence: CDR1 SNHLY, CDR2 FYNNEI. The CDR3 nucleotides read TGTGCCAGCAGTGATCGACAGAGATTCTTC. Translating it yields CASSDRQRFF.

The rearrangement uses TRBV19 and TRBJ2-7, with D tentatively TRBD1 (5 bases). In germline, CDR1 is LNHDA, CDR2 SQIVND (reference sequence). Trimming cost V 7 bases and J 3 bases, with 16 bases left between them. This CDR3 comprises 14 residues. DNA of the CDR3: TGTGCCAGTACAAACCAGGGCAGGAACTACGAGCAGTACTTC. Translation gives CASTNQGRNYEQYF. Based on the CDR3 plus reference TRBV19 and TRBJ2-7, the full variable domain is DGGITQSPKYLFRKEGQNVTLSCEQNLNHDAMYWYRQDPGQGLRLIYYSQIVNDFQKGDIAEGYSVSREKKESFPLTVTSAQKNPTAFYLCASTNQGRNYEQYFGPGTRLTVT.

This clone was detected only once. The chain combines TRBV28 with TRBJ1-2; D may be TRBD1 (5 bases). The ends were cut back, 5 bases at V and 8 bases at J, with 27 bases in the middle. Per the germline V gene, CDR1 is MDHEN and CDR2 is SYDVKM. The CDR3 loop spans 17 amino acids. The CDR3 sequence is CASSVGRRDYPLEGYTF. The CDR3, as DNA: TGTGCCAGCAGTGTTGGGAGGCGGGACTACCCCCTGGAAGGCTACACCTTC.

J is TRBJ2-1 and V is TRBV5-1; TRBD2 agrees at 11 bases. Germline V lookup: CDR1 SGHRS, CDR2 YFSETQ. The CDR3 loop spans 15 amino acids. V was clipped by 4 bases and J by 10 bases; unmatched bases: 10. This CDR3 reads CASSPGLAGGSEQFF. DNA for the CDR3: TGCGCCAGCAGCCCAGGACTAGCGGGTGGGAGCGAGCAGTTCTTC.

The CDR3 protein is CASSQVGQGLTAFF. In DNA, the CDR3 is TGTGCCAGCAGCCAAGTGGGACAGGGTCTCACAGCTTTCTTT. The rearrangement uses TRBV14 and TRBJ1-1; 9 bases map to TRBD1. Trimming cost V 1 base and J 10 bases; bases outside gene matches: 7. Looked up from germline, CDR1 is SGHDN and CDR2 is FVKESK. The CDR3 consists of 14 residues.

In regard to this clone: An end of the junction does not agree with germline; a read error may underlie this. The genes are TRBV7-3 and TRBJ1-6; D might be TRBD1 (6 bases). CDR3 length: 16 residues. Germline CDR1 SGHTA, CDR2 FQGTGA. CDR3 coding DNA: TGTGCCAGCAGCTTAAATGGCAGGGGAACAAATTCGCCCCTCCACTTT. This sequence encodes CASSLNGRGTNSPLHF.

CDR3 sequence reads: CASSSPGTGGPFYGYTF. In DNA form, the CDR3 reads TGTGCCAGCAGTTCCCCCGGGACAGGGGGCCCCTTTTATGGCTACACCTTC. The rearrangement uses TRBV28 and TRBJ1-2; TRBD1 matches at 12 bases. V shed 4 bases, J shed 5 bases, and the junction held 11 bases outside the gene matches. This CDR3 region has 17 residues. CDR1 MDHEN and CDR2 SYDVKM come from the germline V gene.

V usage is TRBV27 and J usage is TRBJ2-7; 11 bases are shared with TRBD1. After removal of 10 bases from V and 5 bases from J, the junction contained 4 bases not matched to a gene. Looked up from germline, CDR1 is MNHEY and CDR2 is SMNVEV (reference sequence). CDR3 length: 12 amino acids. In DNA form, the CDR3 reads TGTGCCACCAGGGACAGGGGGAACGAGCAGTACTTC. Translating it yields CATRDRGNEQYF.

The rearrangement links TRBV29-1 to TRBJ1-1, with 8 bases matching TRBD1. Germline V lookup: CDR1 SQVTM, CDR2 ANQGSEA. Unmatched junction bases numbered 13, after V lost 6 bases and J lost 4 bases. The CDR3 totals 15 residues. CDR3 DNA: TGCAGCGTGATCAGGGGGCTCCCGTGGAGCACTGAAGCTTTCTTT. Its translation: CSVIRGLPWSTEAFF.

This sequence joins TRBV5-1 and TRBJ2-7; possibly TRBD2 for D (6 bases). The germline gives CDR1 SGHRS, CDR2 YFSETQ. V was shortened by 2 bases and J by 2 bases, with 11 bases between the two germline ends. This CDR3 has 14 amino acids. The CDR3 nucleotides read TGCGCCAGCAGCTTATCTAGCGTTACCTACGAGCAGTACTTC. Translating it yields CASSLSSVTYEQYF. The complete variable domain, with remaining parts taken from reference TRBV5-1 and TRBJ2-7, reads KAGVTQTPRYLIKTRGQQVTLSCSPISGHRSVSWYQQTPGQGLQFLFEYFSETQRNKGNFPGRFSGRQFSNSRSEMNVSTLELGDSALYLCASSLSSVTYEQYFGPGTRLTVT.

This chain joins TRBV7-8 and TRBJ1-2, with 7 bases lining up with TRBD1. The CDR3 runs to 14 residues. Germline trimming cut 0 bases from V and 5 bases from J; bases unmatched to any gene: 3. CDR1 and CDR2 (germline): SGHVS, FQNEAQ. CDR3 coding DNA: TGTGCCAGCAGCTTAGCCGACAGGGTATATGGCTACACCTTC. This encodes CASSLADRVYGYTF. Drawing the rest from reference TRBV7-8 and TRBJ1-2, the complete variable domain is GAGVSQSPRYKVAKRGQDVALRCDPISGHVSLFWYQQALGQGPEFLTYFQNEAQLDKSGLPSDRFFAERPEGSVSTLKIQRTQQEDSAVYLCASSLADRVYGYTFGSGTRLTVV.

The chain combines TRBV7-7 with TRBJ2-2, with D maybe TRBD2 (5 bases). The CDR3 loop spans 13 amino acids. Per the germline V gene, CDR1 is SSHAT and CDR2 is FNYEAQ (reference sequence). V lost 3 bases to trimming and J lost 5 bases, with 7 bases between them. This chain's CDR3 is CASSLTGTGELFF. CDR3 in DNA: TGTGCCAGCAGCTTGACGGGGACCGGGGAGCTGTTTTTT.

This chain links TRBV10-2 with TRBJ2-2, with D uncertain. Germline V lookup: CDR1 WSHSY, CDR2 SAAADI. The CDR3 is made up of 17 amino acids. V lost 0 bases and J lost 6, with 17 bases in between. CDR3 in amino acids: CASSESTVATNAGELFF. The DNA of the CDR3 is TGCGCCAGCAGTGAGTCGACGGTAGCAACGAATGCCGGGGAGCTGTTTTTT.

The rearrangement joins TRBV4-1 to TRBJ2-6; D is perhaps TRBD1 (6 bases). Trimming cost V 2 bases and J 4 bases, with 12 bases left between them. CDR3 length: 16 amino acids. Germline V gives CDR1 MGHRA, CDR2 YSYEKL. CDR3 bases: TGCGCCAGCAGCCAACTCCAGGGGTCCGGGGCCAACGTCCTGACTTTC. Residues: CASSQLQGSGANVLTF.

The chain couples TRBV6-5 to TRBJ2-7; a weak D match, TRBD2 (6 bases). V lost 0 bases to trimming and J lost 3 bases, with 15 bases between them. The CDR3 is 16 residues long. The germline V gene has CDR1 MNHEY and CDR2 SVGAGI. The CDR3: CASSYSNPGRSYEQYF. CDR3 sequence (DNA): TGTGCCAGCAGTTACTCGAACCCCGGGAGAAGCTACGAGCAGTACTTC.

This rearrangement joins TRBV2 to TRBJ1-1; D may be TRBD1 (6 bases). Germline V CDR1 and CDR2: SNHLY, FYNNEI. Trimming took off 6 bases at V and 1 base at J, with 9 bases between the two ends. This CDR3 has 13 residues. CDR3 amino acids: CASRGRGNTEAFF. Written as DNA, the CDR3 is TGTGCCAGCAGGGGCAGGGGGAACACTGAAGCTTTCTTT.

The chain links TRBV27 to TRBJ1-5, with 9 bases fitting TRBD1. CDR1 and CDR2 (germline): MNHEY, SMNVEV (reference sequence). This CDR3 has 17 amino acids. With V trimmed by 5 bases and J by 2 bases, 10 bases remained unmatched. The CDR3 region has the DNA TGTGCCAGCAGTCTCGGGACAGGGCTCCGTGGCAATCAGCCCCAGCATTTT. Residues: CASSLGTGLRGNQPQHF.